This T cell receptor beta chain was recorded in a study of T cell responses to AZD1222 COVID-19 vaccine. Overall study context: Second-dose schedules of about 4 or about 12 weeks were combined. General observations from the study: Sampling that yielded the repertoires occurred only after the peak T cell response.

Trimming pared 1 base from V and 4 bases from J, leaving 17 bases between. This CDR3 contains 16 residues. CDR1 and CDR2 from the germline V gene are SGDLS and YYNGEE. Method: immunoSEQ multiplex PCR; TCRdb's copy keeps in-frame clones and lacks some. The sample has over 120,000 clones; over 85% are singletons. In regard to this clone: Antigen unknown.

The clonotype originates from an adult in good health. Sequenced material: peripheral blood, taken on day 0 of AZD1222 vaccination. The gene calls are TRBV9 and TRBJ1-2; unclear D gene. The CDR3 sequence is CASSVSPNSRVYGYTF. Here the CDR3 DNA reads TGTGCCAGCAGCGTAAGTCCTAACTCAAGGGTCTATGGCTACACCTTC.